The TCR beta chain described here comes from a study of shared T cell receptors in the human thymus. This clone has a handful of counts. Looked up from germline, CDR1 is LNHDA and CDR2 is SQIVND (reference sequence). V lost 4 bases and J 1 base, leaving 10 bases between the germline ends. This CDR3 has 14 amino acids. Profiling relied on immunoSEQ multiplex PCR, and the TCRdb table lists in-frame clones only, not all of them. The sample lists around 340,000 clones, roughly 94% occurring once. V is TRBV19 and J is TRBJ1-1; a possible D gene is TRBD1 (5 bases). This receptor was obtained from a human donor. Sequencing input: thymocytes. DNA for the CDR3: TGTGCCAGTAGTAGACTCCAGGGGAACACTGAAGCTTTCTTT. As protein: CASSRLQGNTEAFF.